Listed below are T cell receptor beta chains from one sample, sequenced in a study of cytomegalovirus exposure and HLA in healthy donors. Using immunoSEQ multiplex PCR, the repertoire was profiled, and TCRdb retains in-frame clones only, with some absent. This repertoire shows about 120,000 clones, around 85% found once; its top ten account for less than 2.5%. Input material: PBMCs. The receptors were gathered from a man aged 25-40 years in good health and CMV-seronegative. The CDR3 runs from the conserved cysteine through the conserved F or W. D genes are given only for firm matches. Not all rows give a size; the values are once, few, many and, for expanded clones, a class.

D	V	length	size	J	DNA	CDR3
.	TRBV7-2	13	.	TRBJ1-5	TGTGCCAGCAGCTTCTATAGCAATCAGCCCCAGCATTTT	CASSFYSNQPQHF
.	TRBV9	15	.	TRBJ1-3	TGTGCCAGCAGCGGAGGAGGAGGGACTGGAAACACCATATATTTT	CASSGGGGTGNTIYF
.	TRBV7-2	14	.	TRBJ1-2	TGTGCCAGCAGCTTAGGCACTGGTAACTATGGCTACACCTTC	CASSLGTGNYGYTF
TRBD2	TRBV6-5	15	.	TRBJ2-1	TGTGCCAGCAGTTACGGCGGGGGGGCCGTGAATGAGCAGTTCTTC	CASSYGGGAVNEQFF
.	TRBV10-3	13	.	TRBJ1-2	TGTGCCATCAGTGAGGCCAGGGTTCGCGGCTACACCTTC	CAISEARVRGYTF
.	TRBV13	18	.	TRBJ2-7	TGTGCCAGCAGCTCTACGGAACAAACTAGGACGGGCACCTACGAGCAGTACTTC	CASSSTEQTRTGTYEQYF
.	TRBV7-2	15	.	TRBJ1-1	TGTGCCAGCAGCTTAGCCCATAGCTTGAACACTGAAGCTTTCTTT	CASSLAHSLNTEAFF
.	TRBV6-5	14	.	TRBJ2-2	TGTGCCAGCGCCCTTAACAGGGTCACCGGGGAGCTGTTTTTT	CASALNRVTGELFF
.	TRBV28	14	.	TRBJ1-5	TGTGCCAGCAGTTTTCGGTGGGAGAATCAGCCCCAGCATTTT	CASSFRWENQPQHF
.	TRBV27	14	.	TRBJ1-4	TGTGCCAGCAGTTTTGGGGGGGTTAATGAAAAACTGTTTTTT	CASSFGGVNEKLFF
.	TRBV19	13	.	TRBJ1-2	TGTGCCAGTAGTACCCCGGGATTTATTGGCTACACCTTC	CASSTPGFIGYTF
.	TRBV28	17	few	TRBJ2-6	TGTGCCAGCAGCAGGGGCGCCTCGAGCTCTGGGGCCAACGTCCTGACTTTC	CASSRGASSSGANVLTF
.	TRBV4-1	14	.	TRBJ2-7	TGCGCCAGCAGCCAAGTGGCGGATGATTACGAGCAGTACTTC	CASSQVADDYEQYF